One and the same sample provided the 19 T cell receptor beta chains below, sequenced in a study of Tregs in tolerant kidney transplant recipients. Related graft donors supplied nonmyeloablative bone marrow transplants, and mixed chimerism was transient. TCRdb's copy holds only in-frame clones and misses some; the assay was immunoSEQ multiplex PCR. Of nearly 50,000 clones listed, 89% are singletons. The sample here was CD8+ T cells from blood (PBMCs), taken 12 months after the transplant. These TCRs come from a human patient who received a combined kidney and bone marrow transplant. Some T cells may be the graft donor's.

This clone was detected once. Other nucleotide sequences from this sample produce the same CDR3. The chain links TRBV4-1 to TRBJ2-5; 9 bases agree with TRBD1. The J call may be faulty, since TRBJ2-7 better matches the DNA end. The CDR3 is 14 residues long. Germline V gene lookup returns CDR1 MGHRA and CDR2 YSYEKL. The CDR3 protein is CASSLGQGSYEQYF. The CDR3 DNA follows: TGCGCCAGCAGCCTCGGACAGGGGTCCTACGAGCAGTACTTC.

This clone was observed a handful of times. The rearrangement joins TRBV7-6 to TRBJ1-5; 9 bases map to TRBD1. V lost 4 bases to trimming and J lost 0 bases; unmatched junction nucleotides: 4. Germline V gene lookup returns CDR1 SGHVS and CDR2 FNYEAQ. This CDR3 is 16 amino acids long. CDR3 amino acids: CASSSGTGFSNQPQHF. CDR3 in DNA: TGTGCCAGCAGCTCAGGGACAGGGTTTAGCAATCAGCCCCAGCATTTT. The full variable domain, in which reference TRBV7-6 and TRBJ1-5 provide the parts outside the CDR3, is GAGVSQSPRYKVTKRGQDVALRCDPISGHVSLYWYRQALGQGPEFLTYFNYEAQQDKSGLPNDRFSAERPEGSISTLTIQRTEQRDSAMYRCASSSGTGFSNQPQHFGDGTRLSIL.

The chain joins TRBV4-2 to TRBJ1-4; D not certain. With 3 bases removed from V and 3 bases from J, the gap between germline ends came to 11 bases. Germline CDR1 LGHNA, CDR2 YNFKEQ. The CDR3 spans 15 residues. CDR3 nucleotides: TGTGCCAGCAGCCAGGCAGGAACTGCTAATGAAAAACTGTTTTTT. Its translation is CASSQAGTANEKLFF.

The CDR3 here is CASSPYPGTGGGHYGYTF. Here the CDR3 DNA reads TGTGCCAGCAGCCCTTACCCCGGGACAGGGGGAGGGCACTATGGCTACACCTTC. The V and J genes are TRBV7-6 and TRBJ1-2, with TRBD1 matching 11 bases. There are 18 residues in the CDR3. CDR1 and CDR2 (germline): SGHVS, FNYEAQ. V lost 5 bases and J lost 3; bases outside the gene matches: 14.

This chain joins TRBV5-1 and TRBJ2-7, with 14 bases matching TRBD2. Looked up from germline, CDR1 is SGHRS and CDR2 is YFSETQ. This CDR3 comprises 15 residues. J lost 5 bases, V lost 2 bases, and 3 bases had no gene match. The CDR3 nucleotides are TGCGCCAGCAGCTTTAGGGGACTAGCGGGAGACGAGCAGTACTTC. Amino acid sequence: CASSFRGLAGDEQYF.

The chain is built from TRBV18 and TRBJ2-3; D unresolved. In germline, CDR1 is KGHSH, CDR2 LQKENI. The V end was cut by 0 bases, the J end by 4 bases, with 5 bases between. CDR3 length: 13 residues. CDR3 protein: CASSPPAADTQYF. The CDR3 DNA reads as TGTGCCAGCTCACCACCGGCTGCAGATACGCAGTATTTT.

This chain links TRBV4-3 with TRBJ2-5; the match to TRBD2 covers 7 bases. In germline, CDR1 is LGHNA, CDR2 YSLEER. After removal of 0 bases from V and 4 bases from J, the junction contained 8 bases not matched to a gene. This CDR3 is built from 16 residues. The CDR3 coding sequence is TGCGCCAGCAGCCAAGAGGGTGGCGGGAGCTCAGAGACCCAGTACTTC. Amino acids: CASSQEGGGSSETQYF.

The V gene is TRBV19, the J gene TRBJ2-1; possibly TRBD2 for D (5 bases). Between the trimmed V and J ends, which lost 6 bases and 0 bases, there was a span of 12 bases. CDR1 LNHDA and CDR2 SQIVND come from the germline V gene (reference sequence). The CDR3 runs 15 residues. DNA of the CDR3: TGTGCCAGTAGGTCAGGTGGGAGCTCCTACAATGAGCAGTTCTTC. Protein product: CASRSGGSSYNEQFF.

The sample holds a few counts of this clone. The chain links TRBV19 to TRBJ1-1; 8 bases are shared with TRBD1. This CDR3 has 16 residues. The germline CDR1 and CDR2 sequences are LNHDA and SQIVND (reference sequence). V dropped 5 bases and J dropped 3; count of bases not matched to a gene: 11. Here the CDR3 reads CASSRMVARGHTEAFF. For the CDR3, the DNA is TGTGCCAGTAGTCGAATGGTGGCCAGGGGGCACACTGAAGCTTTCTTT.

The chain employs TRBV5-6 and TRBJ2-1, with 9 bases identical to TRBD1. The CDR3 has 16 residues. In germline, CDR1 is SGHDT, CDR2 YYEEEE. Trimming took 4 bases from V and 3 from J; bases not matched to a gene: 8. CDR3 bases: TGTGCCAGCAGCCTTGCAACAGGGGGCGTCTACAATGAGCAGTTCTTC. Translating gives CASSLATGGVYNEQFF.

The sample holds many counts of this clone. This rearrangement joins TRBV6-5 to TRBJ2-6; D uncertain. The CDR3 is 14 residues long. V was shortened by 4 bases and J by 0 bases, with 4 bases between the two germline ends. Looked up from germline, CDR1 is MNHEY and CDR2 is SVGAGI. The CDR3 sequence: CASSSDSGANVLTF. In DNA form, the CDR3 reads TGTGCCAGCAGTTCAGACTCTGGGGCCAACGTCCTGACTTTC.

The CDR3 here is CASSRLGGQETQYF. CDR3 DNA sequence: TGTGCCAGCAGCAGACTGGGGGGGCAAGAGACCCAGTACTTC. This chain connects TRBV28 to TRBJ2-5; 7 bases line up with TRBD2. Germline CDR1 is MDHEN and CDR2 is SYDVKM. CDR3 size: 14 residues. V shed 6 bases, J shed 2 bases, and the junction held 6 bases outside the gene matches.

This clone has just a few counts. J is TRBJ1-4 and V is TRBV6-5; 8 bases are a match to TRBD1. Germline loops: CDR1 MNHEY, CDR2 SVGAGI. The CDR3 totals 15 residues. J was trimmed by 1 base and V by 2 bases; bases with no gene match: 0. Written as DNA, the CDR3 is TGTGCCAGCAGTTACACAGGGGGAACTAATGAAAAACTGTTTTTT. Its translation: CASSYTGGTNEKLFF.

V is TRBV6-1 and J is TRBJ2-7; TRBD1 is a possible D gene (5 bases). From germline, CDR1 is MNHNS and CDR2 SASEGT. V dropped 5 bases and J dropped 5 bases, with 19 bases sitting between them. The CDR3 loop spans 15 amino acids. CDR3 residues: CASSRPREGIDEQYF. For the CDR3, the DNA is TGTGCCAGCAGTCGACCCAGGGAAGGAATAGACGAGCAGTACTTC.

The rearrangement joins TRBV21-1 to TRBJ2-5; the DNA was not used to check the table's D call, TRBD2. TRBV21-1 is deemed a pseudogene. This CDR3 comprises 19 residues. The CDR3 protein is CASSTMKETRGWGEETQYF. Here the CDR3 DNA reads TGTGCCAGCAGCACGATGAAAGAGACTCGGGGTTGGGGGGAAGAGACCCAGTACTTC.

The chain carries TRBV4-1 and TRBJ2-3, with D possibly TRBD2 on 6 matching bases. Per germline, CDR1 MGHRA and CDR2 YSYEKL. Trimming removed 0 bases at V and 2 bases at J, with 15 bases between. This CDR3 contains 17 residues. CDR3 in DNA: TGCGCCAGCAGCCAAGAGGGACTCGGCCTGATCACAGATACGCAGTATTTT. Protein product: CASSQEGLGLITDTQYF.

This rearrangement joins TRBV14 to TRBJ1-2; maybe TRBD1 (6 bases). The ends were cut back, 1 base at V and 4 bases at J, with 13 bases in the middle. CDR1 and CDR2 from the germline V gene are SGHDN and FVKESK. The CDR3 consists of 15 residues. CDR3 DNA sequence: TGTGCCAGCAGCCAAGTTTTCAGGGGAATCTATGGCTACACCTTC. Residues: CASSQVFRGIYGYTF.

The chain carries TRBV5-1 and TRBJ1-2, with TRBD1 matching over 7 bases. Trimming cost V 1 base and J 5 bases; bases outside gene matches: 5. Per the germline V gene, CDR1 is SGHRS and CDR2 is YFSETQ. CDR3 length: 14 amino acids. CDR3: CASSLTDRFYGYTF. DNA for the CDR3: TGCGCCAGCAGCTTGACGGACAGGTTTTATGGCTACACCTTC.

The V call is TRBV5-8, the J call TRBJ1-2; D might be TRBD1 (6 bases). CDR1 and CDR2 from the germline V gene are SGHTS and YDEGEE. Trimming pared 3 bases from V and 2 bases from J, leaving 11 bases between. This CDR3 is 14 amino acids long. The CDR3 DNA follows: TGTGCCAGCAGCTGGGGACACCTCAACTATGGCTACACCTTC. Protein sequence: CASSWGHLNYGYTF.